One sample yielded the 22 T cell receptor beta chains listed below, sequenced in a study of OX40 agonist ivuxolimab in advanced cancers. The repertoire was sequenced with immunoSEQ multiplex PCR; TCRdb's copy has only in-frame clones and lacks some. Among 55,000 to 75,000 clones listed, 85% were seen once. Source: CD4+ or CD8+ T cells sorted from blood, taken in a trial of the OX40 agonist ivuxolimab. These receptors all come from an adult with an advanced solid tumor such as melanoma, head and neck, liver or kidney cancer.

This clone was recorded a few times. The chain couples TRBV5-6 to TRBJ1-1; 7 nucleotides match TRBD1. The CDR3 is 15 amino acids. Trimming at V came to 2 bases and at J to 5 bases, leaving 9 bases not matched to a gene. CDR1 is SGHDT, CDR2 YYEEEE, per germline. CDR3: CASSFNRLTGTEAFF. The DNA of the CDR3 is TGTGCCAGCAGCTTCAACAGATTGACAGGGACTGAAGCTTTCTTT.

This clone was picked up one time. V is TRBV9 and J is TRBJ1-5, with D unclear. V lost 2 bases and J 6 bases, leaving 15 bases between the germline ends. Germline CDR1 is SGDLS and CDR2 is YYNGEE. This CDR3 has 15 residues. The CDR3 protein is CASSVNLSPGQPQHF. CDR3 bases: TGTGCCAGCAGCGTTAATCTCTCCCCAGGTCAGCCCCAGCATTTT.

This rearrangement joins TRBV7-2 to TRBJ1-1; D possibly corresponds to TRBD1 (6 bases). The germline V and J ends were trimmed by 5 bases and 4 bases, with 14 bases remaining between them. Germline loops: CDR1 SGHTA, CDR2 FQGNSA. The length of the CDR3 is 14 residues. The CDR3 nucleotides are TGTGCCAGCAGCCCCAGGGGATTGGCCACTGAAGCTTTCTTT. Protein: CASSPRGLATEAFF.

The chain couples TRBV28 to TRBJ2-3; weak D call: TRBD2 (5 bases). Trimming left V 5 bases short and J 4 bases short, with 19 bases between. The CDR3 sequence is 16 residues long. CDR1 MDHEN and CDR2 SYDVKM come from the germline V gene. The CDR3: CASSPRTGSAPDTQYF. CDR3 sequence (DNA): TGTGCCAGCAGTCCACGGACGGGAAGCGCCCCAGATACGCAGTATTTT.

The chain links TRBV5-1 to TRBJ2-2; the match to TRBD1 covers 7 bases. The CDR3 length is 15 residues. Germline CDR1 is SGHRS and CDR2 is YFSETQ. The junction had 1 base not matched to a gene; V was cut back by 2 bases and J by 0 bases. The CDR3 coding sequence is TGCGCCAGCAGCTTTCAGGGGGCGAACACCGGGGAGCTGTTTTTT. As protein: CASSFQGANTGELFF.

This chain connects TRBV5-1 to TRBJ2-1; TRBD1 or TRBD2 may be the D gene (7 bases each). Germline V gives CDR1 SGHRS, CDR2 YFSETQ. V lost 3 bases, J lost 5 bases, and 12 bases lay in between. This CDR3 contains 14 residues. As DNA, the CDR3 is TGCGCCAGCAGCTCAGCGGGGACAGACAATGAGCAGTTCTTC. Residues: CASSSAGTDNEQFF.

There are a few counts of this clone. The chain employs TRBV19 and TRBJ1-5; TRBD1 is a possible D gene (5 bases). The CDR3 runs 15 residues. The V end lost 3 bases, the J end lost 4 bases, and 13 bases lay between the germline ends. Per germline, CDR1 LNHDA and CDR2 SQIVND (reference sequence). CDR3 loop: CASSIGREPNQPQHF. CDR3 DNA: TGTGCCAGTAGTATCGGCAGGGAGCCAAATCAGCCCCAGCATTTT.

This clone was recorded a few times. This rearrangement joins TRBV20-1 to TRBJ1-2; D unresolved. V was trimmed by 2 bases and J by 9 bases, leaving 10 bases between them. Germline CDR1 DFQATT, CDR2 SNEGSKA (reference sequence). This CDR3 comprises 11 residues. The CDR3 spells CSARMGDRYTF. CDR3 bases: TGCAGTGCTAGAATGGGAGATCGCTACACCTTC.

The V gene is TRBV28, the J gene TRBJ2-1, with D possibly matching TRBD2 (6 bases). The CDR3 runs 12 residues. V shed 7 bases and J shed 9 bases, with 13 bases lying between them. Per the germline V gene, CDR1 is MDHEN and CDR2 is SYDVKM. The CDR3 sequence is CASKAGATEQFF. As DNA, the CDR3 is TGTGCCAGCAAAGCGGGTGCCACTGAGCAGTTCTTC.

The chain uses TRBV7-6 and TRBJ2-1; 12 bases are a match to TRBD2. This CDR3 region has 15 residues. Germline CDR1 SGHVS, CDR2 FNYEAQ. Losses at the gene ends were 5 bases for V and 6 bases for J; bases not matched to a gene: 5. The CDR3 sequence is CASSQWTSGTNEQFF. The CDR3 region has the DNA TGTGCCAGCAGCCAGTGGACTAGCGGGACCAATGAGCAGTTCTTC.

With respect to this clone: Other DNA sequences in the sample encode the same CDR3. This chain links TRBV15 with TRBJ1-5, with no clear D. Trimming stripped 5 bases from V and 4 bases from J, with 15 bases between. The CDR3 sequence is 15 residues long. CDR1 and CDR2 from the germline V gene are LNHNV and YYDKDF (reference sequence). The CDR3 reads CATSLPRRGNQPQHF. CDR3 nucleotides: TGTGCCACCAGCCTCCCAAGGCGAGGTAATCAGCCCCAGCATTTT.

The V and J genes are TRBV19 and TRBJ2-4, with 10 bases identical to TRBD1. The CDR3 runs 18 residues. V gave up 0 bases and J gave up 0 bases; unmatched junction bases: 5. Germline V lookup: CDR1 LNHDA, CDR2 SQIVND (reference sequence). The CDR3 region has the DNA TGTGCCAGTAGTATAGAGAGACAGGGGGCAGTAGCCAAAAACATTCAGTACTTC. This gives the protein CASSIERQGAVAKNIQYF.

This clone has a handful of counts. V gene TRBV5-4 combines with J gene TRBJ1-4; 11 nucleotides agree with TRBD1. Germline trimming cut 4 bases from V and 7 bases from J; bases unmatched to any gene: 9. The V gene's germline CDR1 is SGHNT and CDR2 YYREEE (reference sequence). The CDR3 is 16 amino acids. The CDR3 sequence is CASSVGQGARSEKLFF. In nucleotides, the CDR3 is TGTGCCAGCAGCGTAGGACAGGGGGCGAGGAGTGAAAAACTGTTTTTT.

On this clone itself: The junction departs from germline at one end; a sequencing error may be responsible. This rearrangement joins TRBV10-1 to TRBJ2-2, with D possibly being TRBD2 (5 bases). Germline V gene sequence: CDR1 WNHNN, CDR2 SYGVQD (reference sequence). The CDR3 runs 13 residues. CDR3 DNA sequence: TGCGCCAGCGGGCAAATCGAACACCGGGGAGCTGTTTTT. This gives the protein CASGQIEHRGAVF.

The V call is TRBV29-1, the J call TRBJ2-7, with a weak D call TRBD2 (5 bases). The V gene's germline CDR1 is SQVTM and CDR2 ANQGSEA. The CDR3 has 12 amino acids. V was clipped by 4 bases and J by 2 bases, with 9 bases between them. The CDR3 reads CSVGSGPYEQYF. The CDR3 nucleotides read TGCAGCGTTGGAAGCGGACCCTACGAGCAGTACTTC.

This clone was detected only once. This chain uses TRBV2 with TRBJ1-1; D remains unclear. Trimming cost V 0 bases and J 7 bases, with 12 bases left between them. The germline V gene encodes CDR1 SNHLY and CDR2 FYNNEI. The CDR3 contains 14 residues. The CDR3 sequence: CASSEAYLGDEAFF. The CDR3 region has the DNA TGTGCCAGCAGTGAAGCTTATCTGGGCGATGAAGCTTTCTTT.

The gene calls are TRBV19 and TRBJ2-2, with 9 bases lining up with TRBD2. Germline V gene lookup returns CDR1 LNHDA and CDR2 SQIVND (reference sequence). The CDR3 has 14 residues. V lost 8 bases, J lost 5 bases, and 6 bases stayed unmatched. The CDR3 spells CASYSGRGTGELFF. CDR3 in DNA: TGTGCCAGTTATAGCGGGAGAGGGACCGGGGAGCTGTTTTTT.

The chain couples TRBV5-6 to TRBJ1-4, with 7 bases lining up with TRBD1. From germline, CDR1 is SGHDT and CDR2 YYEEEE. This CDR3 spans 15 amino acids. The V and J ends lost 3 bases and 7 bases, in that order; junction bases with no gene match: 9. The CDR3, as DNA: TGTGCCAGCAGCTGGAGGGGGCTGGGAAGTGAAAAACTGTTTTTT. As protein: CASSWRGLGSEKLFF.

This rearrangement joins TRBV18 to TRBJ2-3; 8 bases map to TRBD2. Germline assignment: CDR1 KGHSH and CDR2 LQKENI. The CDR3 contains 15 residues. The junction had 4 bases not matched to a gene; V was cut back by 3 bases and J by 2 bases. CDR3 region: CASSPPGGPTDTQYF. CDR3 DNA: TGTGCCAGCTCACCCCCGGGGGGGCCCACAGATACGCAGTATTTT.

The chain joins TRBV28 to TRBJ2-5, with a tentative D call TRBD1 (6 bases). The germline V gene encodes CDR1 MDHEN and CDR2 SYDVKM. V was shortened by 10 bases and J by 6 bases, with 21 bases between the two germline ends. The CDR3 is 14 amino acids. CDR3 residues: CATRQVGIRKTQYF. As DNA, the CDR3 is TGTGCCACCAGACAGGTTGGGATTCGGAAGACCCAGTACTTC. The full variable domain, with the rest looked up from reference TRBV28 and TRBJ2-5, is DVKVTQSSRYLVKRTGEKVFLECVQDMDHENMFWYRQDPGLGLRLIYFSYDVKMKEKGDIPEGYSVSREKKERFSLILESASTNQTSMYLCATRQVGIRKTQYFGPGTRLLVL.

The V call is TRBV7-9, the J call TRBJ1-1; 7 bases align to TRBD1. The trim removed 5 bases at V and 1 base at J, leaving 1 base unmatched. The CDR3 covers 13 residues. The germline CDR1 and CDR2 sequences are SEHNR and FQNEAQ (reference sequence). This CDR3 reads CASSRQGNTEAFF. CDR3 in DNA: TGTGCCAGCAGCAGACAGGGGAACACTGAAGCTTTCTTT.

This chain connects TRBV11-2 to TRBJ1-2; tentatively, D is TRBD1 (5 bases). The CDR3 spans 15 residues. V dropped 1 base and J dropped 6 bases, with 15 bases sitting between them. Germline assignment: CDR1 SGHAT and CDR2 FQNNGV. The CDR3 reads CASSLGTTAYDGYTF. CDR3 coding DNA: TGTGCCAGCAGCTTAGGGACGACAGCCTATGATGGCTACACCTTC.